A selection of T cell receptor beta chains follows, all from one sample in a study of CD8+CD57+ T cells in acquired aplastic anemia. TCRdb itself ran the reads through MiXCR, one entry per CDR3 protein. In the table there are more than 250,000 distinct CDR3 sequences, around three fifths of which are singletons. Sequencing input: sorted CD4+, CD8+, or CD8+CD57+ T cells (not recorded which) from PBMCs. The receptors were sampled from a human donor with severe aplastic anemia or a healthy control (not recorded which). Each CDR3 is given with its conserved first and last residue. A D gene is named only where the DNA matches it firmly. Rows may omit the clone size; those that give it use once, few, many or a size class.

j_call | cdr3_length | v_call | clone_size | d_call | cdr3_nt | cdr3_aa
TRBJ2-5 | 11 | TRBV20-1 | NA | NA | TGCAGTGCTGCCCCGCCGGGGACCCAGTACTTC | CSAAPPGTQYF
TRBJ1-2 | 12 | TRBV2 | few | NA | TGTGCCAGCAGGGGGACGGAGTATGGCTACACCTTC | CASRGTEYGYTF
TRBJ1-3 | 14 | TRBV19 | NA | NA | TGTGCCAGTAGTCTACAGGGTACTGGAAACACCATATATTTT | CASSLQGTGNTIYF
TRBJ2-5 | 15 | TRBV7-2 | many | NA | TGTGCCAGCAGCTTAGATAATAGGCGACAAGAGACCCAGTACTTC | CASSLDNRRQETQYF
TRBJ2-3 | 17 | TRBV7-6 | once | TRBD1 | TGTGCCAGCAGCTCGCGACAGGGGGGCCTTAGCACAGATACGCAGTATTTT | CASSSRQGGLSTDTQYF
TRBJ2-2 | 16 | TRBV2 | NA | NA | TGTGCCAGCAGTGAAGCGACTGGACAAGACACCGGGGAGCTGTTTTTT | CASSEATGQDTGELFF
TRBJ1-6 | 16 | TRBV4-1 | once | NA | TGCGCCAGCAGCCAAGATAAGGTACAGGCGAATTCACCCCTCCACTTT | CASSQDKVQANSPLHF
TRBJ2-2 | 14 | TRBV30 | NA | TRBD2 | TGTGCCTGGAGAGGACTAGCGGGGCGCGGGGAGCTGTTTTTT | CAWRGLAGRGELFF
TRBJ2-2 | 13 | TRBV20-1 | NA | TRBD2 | TGCAGTGAGGGACTAGTGTTCGCCGGGGAGCTGTTTTTT | CSEGLVFAGELFF
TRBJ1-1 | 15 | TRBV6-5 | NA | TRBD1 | TGTGCCAGCAGTTACGAGGCAGGGGGGCACACTGAAGCTTTCTTT | CASSYEAGGHTEAFF
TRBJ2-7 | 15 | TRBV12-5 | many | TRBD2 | TGTGCTAGTGGTTTGGAGCGGGGCGGTTCCTACGAGCAGTACTTC | CASGLERGGSYEQYF
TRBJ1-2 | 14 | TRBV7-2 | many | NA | TGTGCCAGCAGCCGACTTACGGGGGCCTGGGGCTACACCTTC | CASSRLTGAWGYTF
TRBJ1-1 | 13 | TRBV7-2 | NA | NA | TGTGCCAGCAGCTTAGCGGTAGGGACTGAAGCTTTCTTT | CASSLAVGTEAFF
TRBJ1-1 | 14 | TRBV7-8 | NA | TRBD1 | TGTGCCAGCACCGAACAGGGGAGGAACACTGAAGCTTTCTTT | CASTEQGRNTEAFF
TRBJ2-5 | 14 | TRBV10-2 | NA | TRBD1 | TGCGACAGCACTACACAGGGGGAAGGAGAGACCCAGTACTTC | CDSTTQGEGETQYF